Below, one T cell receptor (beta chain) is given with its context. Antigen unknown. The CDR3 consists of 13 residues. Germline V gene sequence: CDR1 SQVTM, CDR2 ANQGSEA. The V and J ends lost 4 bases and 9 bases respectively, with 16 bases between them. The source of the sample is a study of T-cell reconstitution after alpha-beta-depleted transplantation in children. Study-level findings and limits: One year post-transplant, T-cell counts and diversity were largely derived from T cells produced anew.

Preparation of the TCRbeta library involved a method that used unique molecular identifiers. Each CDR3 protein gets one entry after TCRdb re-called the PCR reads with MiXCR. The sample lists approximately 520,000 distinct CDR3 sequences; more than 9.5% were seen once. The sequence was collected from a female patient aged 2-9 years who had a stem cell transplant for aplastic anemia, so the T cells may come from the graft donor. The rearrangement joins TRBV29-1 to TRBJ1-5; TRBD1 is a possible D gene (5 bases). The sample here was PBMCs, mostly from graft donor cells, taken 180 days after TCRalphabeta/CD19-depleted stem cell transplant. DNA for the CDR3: TGCAGCGTTGGGGGGGACGGCGGGTTGCCCCAGCATTTT. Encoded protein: CSVGGDGGLPQHF.